This TCR beta chain was profiled in a study of regulatory T cells in long-lasting Graves disease. The CDR3 runs 15 residues. The V gene's germline CDR1 is MGHRA and CDR2 YSYEKL. The trim removed 1 base at V and 5 bases at J, leaving 6 bases unmatched. Study-level results: With persistent disease, TRBV28, TRBJ1-2 and TRBJ2-5 were the favored segments.

With iRepertoire HTBI primers and Arm-PCR of CDR3 regions, TCR beta libraries were built. TCRdb re-called the multiplex PCR reads through MiXCR, storing one row per CDR3 protein. The data hold some 470,000 distinct CDR3 sequences, with about a fifth observed a single time. The table lists this clonotype with a few counts. What it recognizes is unknown. Time point denoted: persistent/refractory GD, antithyroid drugs over 5 years with positive TRAb. From PBMCs, RNA was extracted and then used to make the TCR library. The guidelines of the American Thyroid Association were the basis for diagnosing Graves' disease.

The material was peripheral blood mononuclear cells (PBMCs), obtained when the disease was refractory, from a patient treated with antithyroid drugs. The sequence was collected from a female donor with Graves disease. The chain carries TRBV4-1 and TRBJ2-7; 9 bases align to TRBD1. The chain's CDR3 is CASSQATGQGDEQYF. The CDR3 bases are TGCGCCAGCAGCCAAGCCACGGGACAGGGAGACGAGCAGTACTTC.